One T cell receptor (beta chain) is described in this entry. The antigen remains unidentified. This specimen comes from a study of blood T cells in healthy people across ages. A J-beta primer mix and a sample-barcoded 5' primer were used in a second PCR of about 7 to 12 cycles. The authors tagged each cDNA molecule using a template-switch adaptor with 12 random nucleotides. Using its own MiXCR run on the 5' RACE reads, TCRdb lists one record per CDR3 protein. This sample carries about 1,500,000 distinct CDR3 sequences, 42% of them seen once, and the ten largest clones take roughly 8.2%. Study-level findings and limits: Naive T cell percentage and TCR beta diversity correlated strongly. CMV status of donors was unknown, possibly confounding expanded clonotype changes.

Germline V gives CDR1 SGDLS, CDR2 YYNGEE. With 1 base removed from V and 2 bases from J, the gap between germline ends came to 14 bases. There are 16 residues in the CDR3. Sequencing was done on a sample of blood. The V and J genes are TRBV9 and TRBJ2-3; D possibly matches TRBD1 or TRBD2 (6 bases each). The receptor was isolated from a woman aged 18-30 years in good health. CDR3 residues: CASSVRGRVDTDTQYF. The CDR3 region has the DNA TGTGCCAGCAGCGTACGGGGGCGGGTAGACACAGATACGCAGTATTTT.